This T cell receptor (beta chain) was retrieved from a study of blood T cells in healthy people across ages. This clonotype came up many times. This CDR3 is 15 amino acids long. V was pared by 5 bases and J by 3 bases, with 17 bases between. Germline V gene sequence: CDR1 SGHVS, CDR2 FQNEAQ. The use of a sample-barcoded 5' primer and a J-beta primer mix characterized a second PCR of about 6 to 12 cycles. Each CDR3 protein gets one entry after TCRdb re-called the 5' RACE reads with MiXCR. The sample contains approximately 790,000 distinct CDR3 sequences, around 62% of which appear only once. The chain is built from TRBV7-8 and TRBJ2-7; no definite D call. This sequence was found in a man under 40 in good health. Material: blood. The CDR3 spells CASSLRAPVVYEQYF. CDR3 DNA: TGTGCCAGCAGCCTCCGGGCCCCGGTGGTCTACGAGCAGTACTTC.